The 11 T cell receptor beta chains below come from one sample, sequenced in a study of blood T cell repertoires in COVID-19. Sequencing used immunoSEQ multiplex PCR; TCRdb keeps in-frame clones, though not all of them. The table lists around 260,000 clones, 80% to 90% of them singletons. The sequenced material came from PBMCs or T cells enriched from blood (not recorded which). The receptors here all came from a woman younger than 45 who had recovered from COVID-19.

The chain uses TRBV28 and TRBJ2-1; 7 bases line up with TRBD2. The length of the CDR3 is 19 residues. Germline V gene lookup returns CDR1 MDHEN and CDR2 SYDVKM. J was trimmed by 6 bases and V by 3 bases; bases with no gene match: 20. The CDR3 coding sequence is TGTGCCAGCAGTTTTAGGGGAGGGGCCCCCGCCCGAATCCTCAATGAGCAGTTCTTC. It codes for CASSFRGGAPARILNEQFF.

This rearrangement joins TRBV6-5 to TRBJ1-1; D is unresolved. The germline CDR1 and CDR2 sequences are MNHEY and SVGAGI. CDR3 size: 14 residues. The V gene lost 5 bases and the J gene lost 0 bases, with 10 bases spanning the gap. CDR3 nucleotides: TGTGCCAGCAGTCGGGTAGTCATGAACACTGAAGCTTTCTTT. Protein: CASSRVVMNTEAFF.

CDR3 sequence (DNA): TGTGCCAGCAGCGTAACAGGGAGCAATGAGCAGTTCTTC. It codes for CASSVTGSNEQFF. This sequence joins TRBV5-4 and TRBJ2-1; the D gene is possibly TRBD1 (6 bases). The CDR3 is 13 amino acids. V gave up 4 bases and J gave up 6 bases, with 11 bases separating them. Germline V gives CDR1 SGHNT, CDR2 YYREEE (reference sequence).

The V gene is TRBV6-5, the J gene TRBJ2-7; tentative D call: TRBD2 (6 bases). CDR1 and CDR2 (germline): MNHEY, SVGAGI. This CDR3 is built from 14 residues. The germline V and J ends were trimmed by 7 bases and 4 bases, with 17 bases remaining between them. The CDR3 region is CASKPGTFLYEQYF. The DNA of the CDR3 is TGTGCCAGCAAGCCCGGGACTTTTCTTTACGAGCAGTACTTC.

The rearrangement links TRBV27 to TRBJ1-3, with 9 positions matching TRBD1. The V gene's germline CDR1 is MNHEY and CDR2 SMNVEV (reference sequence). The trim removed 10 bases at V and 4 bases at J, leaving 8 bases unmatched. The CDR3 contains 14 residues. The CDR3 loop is CATVGGQGGNTIYF. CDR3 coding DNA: TGTGCCACCGTCGGAGGACAGGGGGGAAACACCATATATTTT.

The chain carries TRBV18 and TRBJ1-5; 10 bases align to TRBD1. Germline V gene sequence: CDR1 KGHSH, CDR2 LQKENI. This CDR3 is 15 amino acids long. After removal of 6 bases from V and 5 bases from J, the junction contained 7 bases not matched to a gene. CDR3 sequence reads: CASSLTGTGDQPQHF. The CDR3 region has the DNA TGTGCCAGCTCCCTCACCGGGACAGGGGATCAGCCCCAGCATTTT.

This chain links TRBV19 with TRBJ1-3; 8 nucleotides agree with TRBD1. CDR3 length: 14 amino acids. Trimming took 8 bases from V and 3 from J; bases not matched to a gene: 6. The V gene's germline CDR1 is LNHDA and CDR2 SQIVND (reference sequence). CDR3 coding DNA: TGTGCCAGTTCCTCGGACAGGGATGGAAACACCATATATTTT. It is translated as CASSSDRDGNTIYF.

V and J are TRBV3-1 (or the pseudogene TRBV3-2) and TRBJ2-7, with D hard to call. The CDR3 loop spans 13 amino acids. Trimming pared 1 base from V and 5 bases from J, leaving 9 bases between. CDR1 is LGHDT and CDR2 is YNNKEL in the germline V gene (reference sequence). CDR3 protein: CASSQVPTHEQYF. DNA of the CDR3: TGTGCCAGCAGCCAAGTGCCTACCCACGAGCAGTACTTC.

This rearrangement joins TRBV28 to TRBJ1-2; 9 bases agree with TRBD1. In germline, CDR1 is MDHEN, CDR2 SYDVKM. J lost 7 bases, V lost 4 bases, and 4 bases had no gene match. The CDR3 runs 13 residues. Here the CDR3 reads CASSSTGGLGYTF. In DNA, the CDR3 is TGTGCCAGCAGTTCGACAGGGGGACTTGGCTACACCTTC.

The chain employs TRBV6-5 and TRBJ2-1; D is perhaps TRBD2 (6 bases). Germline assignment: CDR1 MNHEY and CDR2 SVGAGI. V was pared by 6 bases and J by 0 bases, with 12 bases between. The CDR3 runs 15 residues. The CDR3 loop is CASRADYPSYNEQFF. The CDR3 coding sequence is TGTGCCAGCAGAGCGGACTACCCCTCCTACAATGAGCAGTTCTTC.

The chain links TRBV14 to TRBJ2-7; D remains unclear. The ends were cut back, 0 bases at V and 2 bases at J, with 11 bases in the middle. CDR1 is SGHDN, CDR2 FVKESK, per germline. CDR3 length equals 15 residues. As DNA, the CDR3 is TGTGCCAGCAGCCAAGATAGTGAGATTACCTACGAGCAGTACTTC. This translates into CASSQDSEITYEQYF.